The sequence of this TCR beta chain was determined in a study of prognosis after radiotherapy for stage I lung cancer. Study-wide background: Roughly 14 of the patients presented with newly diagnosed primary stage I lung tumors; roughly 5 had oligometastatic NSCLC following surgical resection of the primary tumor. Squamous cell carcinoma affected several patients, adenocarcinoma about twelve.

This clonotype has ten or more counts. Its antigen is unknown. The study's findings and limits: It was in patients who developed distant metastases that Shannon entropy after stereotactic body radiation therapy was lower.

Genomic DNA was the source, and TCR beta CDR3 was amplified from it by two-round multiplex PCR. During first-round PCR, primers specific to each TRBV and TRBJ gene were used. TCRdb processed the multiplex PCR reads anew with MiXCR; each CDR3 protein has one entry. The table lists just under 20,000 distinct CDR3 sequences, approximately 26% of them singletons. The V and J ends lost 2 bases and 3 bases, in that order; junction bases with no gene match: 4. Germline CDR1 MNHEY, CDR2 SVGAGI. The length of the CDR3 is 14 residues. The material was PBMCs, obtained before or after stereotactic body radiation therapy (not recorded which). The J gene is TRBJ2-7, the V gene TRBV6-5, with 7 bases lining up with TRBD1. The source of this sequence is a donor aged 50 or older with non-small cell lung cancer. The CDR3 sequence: CASSYEGASYEQYF. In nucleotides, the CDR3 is TGTGCCAGCAGTTACGAGGGGGCAAGCTACGAGCAGTACTTC.